The 14 T cell receptor beta chains reported below all come from one sample, sequenced in a study of response to subunit inactivated influenza vaccine. Each CDR3 protein is one row after TCRdb ran MiXCR on the RT-PCR reads. The data contain about 180,000 distinct CDR3 sequences, nearly 9.5% of them singletons. This specimen consisted of non-naive T cells sorted from PBMCs, obtained on the day of vaccination. The receptors were gathered from a man over 45 who received an inactivated influenza vaccine.

Only a few counts were recorded for this clonotype. The rearrangement links TRBV19 to TRBJ2-3; 7 bases map to TRBD2. V shed 7 bases and J 2 bases; nucleotides not matched to a gene: 9. The CDR3 sequence is 15 residues long. CDR1 and CDR2 from the germline V gene are LNHDA and SQIVND (reference sequence). CDR3 DNA: TGTGCCAGTACCCGGGCTAGCGGATACACAGATACGCAGTATTTT. As protein: CASTRASGYTDTQYF.

The V call is TRBV20-1, the J call TRBJ2-7; D is possibly TRBD1 or TRBD2 (5 bases each). CDR1 DFQATT and CDR2 SNEGSKA come from the germline V gene (reference sequence). The CDR3 is 15 amino acids. V lost 6 bases and J 1 base, leaving 19 bases between the germline ends. CDR3 DNA: TGCAGTGCCTACGTGAACCGGGGCCTTTCCTACGAGCAGTACTTC. Translating gives CSAYVNRGLSYEQYF.

This chain uses TRBV30 with TRBJ1-5, with a possible D match to TRBD1 (5 bases). CDR3 length: 15 amino acids. Germline loops: CDR1 GTSNPN, CDR2 SVGIG (reference sequence). V was clipped by 0 bases and J by 1 base, with 10 bases between them. This chain's CDR3 is CAWSVLRGSNQPQHF. The CDR3 region has the DNA TGTGCCTGGAGTGTACTCCGGGGCAGCAATCAGCCCCAGCATTTT.

This clonotype was recorded a few times. The chain couples TRBV12-3 or TRBV12-4 to TRBJ1-5, with a possible D match to TRBD1 (6 bases). CDR3 length: 14 residues. The V end lost 6 bases, the J end lost 6 bases, and 15 bases lay between the germline ends. The chain's CDR3 is CASSPGQLAQPQHF. The DNA of the CDR3 is TGTGCCAGCAGCCCCGGACAGTTAGCTCAGCCCCAGCATTTT.

The J gene is TRBJ2-3, the V gene TRBV18; TRBD1 is a possible D gene (5 bases). This CDR3 is 15 amino acids long. The germline CDR1 and CDR2 sequences are KGHSH and LQKENI. Deletions cut 0 bases from V and 2 bases from J, with 9 bases between. CDR3 nucleotides: TGTGCCAGCTCACCACCGGGCAGGGCCACAGATACGCAGTATTTT. Residues: CASSPPGRATDTQYF.

The chain links TRBV19 to TRBJ1-6; 7 bases line up with TRBD1. The V gene's germline CDR1 is LNHDA and CDR2 SQIVND (reference sequence). CDR3 length: 13 amino acids. V lost 5 bases and J lost 9; bases outside the gene matches: 4. CDR3 residues: CASSPQGGSPLHF. CDR3 DNA sequence: TGTGCCAGTAGTCCGCAGGGGGGTTCACCCCTCCACTTT.

The chain is built from TRBV6-2 or TRBV6-3 and TRBJ1-5, with 9 bases that match TRBD1. Germline assignment: CDR1 MNHEY and CDR2 SVGEGT. With V trimmed by 8 bases and J by 7 bases, 9 bases remained unmatched. This CDR3 has 14 residues. The CDR3 region is CASGVTGGRQPQHF. CDR3 nucleotides: TGTGCCAGCGGGGTAACAGGGGGCCGACAGCCCCAGCATTTT.

The genes are TRBV12-3 or TRBV12-4 and TRBJ2-7, with 8 nucleotides matching TRBD2. The V and J ends lost 2 bases and 6 bases, in that order; junction bases with no gene match: 9. This CDR3 contains 15 residues. CDR3 in amino acids: CASSLLAGRGSEQYF. CDR3 sequence (DNA): TGTGCCAGCAGTTTACTAGCGGGCCGGGGAAGCGAGCAGTACTTC.

The chain uses TRBV5-5 and TRBJ2-7, with 10 bases matching TRBD1. Germline assignment: CDR1 SGHKS and CDR2 YYEKEE (reference sequence). The CDR3 has 16 residues. The junction had 10 bases not matched to a gene; V was cut back by 4 bases and J by 3 bases. The CDR3 DNA sequence: TGTGCCAGCAGCGCACTCTTCCGGGACAGGGGCTACGAGCAGTACTTC. Its translation is CASSALFRDRGYEQYF.

CDR3 amino acids: CASTRGVTNEKLFF. CDR3 DNA sequence: TGTGCCAGCACTCGGGGGGTGACTAATGAAAAACTGTTTTTT. V and J are TRBV7-2 and TRBJ1-4, with a weak D call TRBD1 (5 bases). Germline loops: CDR1 SGHTA, CDR2 FQGNSA. This CDR3 comprises 14 residues. V was cut by 7 bases and J by 2 bases, with 11 bases left in between.

The sample holds a few counts of this clonotype. The V and J genes are TRBV25-1 and TRBJ2-7; D remains unclear. The CDR3 spans 13 residues. CDR1 is MGHDK, CDR2 SYGVNS, per germline. The V and J ends lost 2 bases and 7 bases respectively, with 12 bases between them. As DNA, the CDR3 is TGTGCCAGCAGTGAAGGCCTCTTCAGGGAGCAGTACTTC. The encoded protein is CASSEGLFREQYF.

This clonotype was counted at least ten times. The junction departs from germline at one end; a sequencing error may be responsible. This rearrangement joins TRBV7-7 to TRBJ2-1; 10 nucleotides match TRBD2. The CDR3 covers 16 residues. CDR1 is SSHAT, CDR2 FNYEAQ, per germline (reference sequence). The CDR3 DNA reads as TGTGCTAGCAGCTTAGGTAGCGGGGGGCCCCACAATGAGCAGTTCTTC. Its translation: CASSLGSGGPHNEQFF.

This clonotype was observed at least ten times. The chain combines TRBV29-1 with TRBJ1-1; no firm D call. Between the trimmed V and J ends, which lost 5 bases and 3 bases, there was a span of 7 bases. The CDR3 length is 11 residues. Germline CDR1 SQVTM, CDR2 ANQGSEA. This CDR3 reads CSVQVDTEAFF. CDR3 sequence (DNA): TGCAGCGTTCAAGTGGACACTGAAGCTTTCTTT.

The chain is built from TRBV20-1 and TRBJ2-7; D is ambiguous. V was cut by 6 bases and J by 2 bases, with 20 bases left in between. The CDR3 consists of 15 residues. Germline V CDR1 and CDR2: DFQATT, SNEGSKA (reference sequence). The CDR3 spells CSARSFSGVAYEQYF. For the CDR3, the DNA is TGCAGTGCAAGAAGCTTCTCTGGTGTAGCCTACGAGCAGTACTTC.